The rows below give T cell receptor beta chains drawn from one sample of a study of shared clonotypes between healthy human individuals. Sequencing was performed with immunoSEQ multiplex PCR; in TCRdb, only in-frame clones are kept and a portion is missing. The sample lists around 980,000 clones, approximately 78% occurring once. The sample was memory CD4+ T cells from PBMCs. These receptors all stem from a man between 18 and 29 years old in good health. Some clones in this sample may be carry-over from other donors' samples. Both conserved end residues are trimmed from each CDR3.

J gene,V gene,CDR3 protein
TRBJ2-5,TRBV11-1,ASSLQRTSGMLGETQY
TRBJ1-2,TRBV9,ASSAPRDRAQDLRGYT
TRBJ2-5,TRBV27,ASTRRGLAEETQY
TRBJ2-2,TRBV28,ASSLRLGRLELF
TRBJ1-5,TRBV28,ASSLRGTGYQPQH
TRBJ1-1,TRBV20-1,SGEGGTEAF
TRBJ2-2,TRBV4-1,ASSQDRQEANTGELF
TRBJ1-1,TRBV28,ASRSFPLGAF
TRBJ1-1,TRBV19,ASKVTGGGTEAF
TRBJ2-1,TRBV9,ASTSSSGSRHEQF
TRBJ2-2,TRBV5-1,ASSRVDRDTGELF
TRBJ2-6,TRBV5-4,ASSRFSGANVLT
TRBJ2-5,TRBV5-4,ASSLNPMETQY
TRBJ2-5,TRBV30,AWSPTGVEGTQY
TRBJ2-7,TRBV5-3,ARSMGRNYEQY
TRBJ1-2,TRBV6-1,ASSAQGPYGYT
TRBJ1-2,TRBV7-2,ASSLEGVGYGYT
TRBJ2-7,TRBV11-2,ASSLGFSEQY
TRBJ1-1,TRBV18,ASSVDRAEGEAF
TRBJ2-6,TRBV5-8,ASSPRGDGANVLT
TRBJ1-5,TRBV7-9,ASSLGAGAVNQPQH
TRBJ1-5,TRBV4-1,ASSPQTGGDNQPQH
TRBJ2-1,TRBV11-2,ASSARLAGVYNEQF
TRBJ2-6,TRBV7-8,ASTREVASSGANVLT
TRBJ1-2,TRBV19,ASSSQQNYGYT
TRBJ2-2,TRBV5-1,ASSLEGLSTGELF